This T cell receptor beta chain was recovered during a study of blood T cell repertoires in COVID-19. On the study more broadly: Some COVID-19 samples were acute and others convalescent; all came from the United States, Italy and Spain. PBMCs, B-cell-depleted T cells, or T cells were the source of the cDNA or gDNA that made up the material.

Authors' data handling: Amplifying reference gene primers gave estimates of nucleated cell counts. TCRdb keeps only in-frame clones here, not all; method: immunoSEQ multiplex PCR. That table is the source of V, J and clone size, and D and trimming were worked out from the DNA. The sample carries approximately 200,000 clones, over 75% recorded once. The CDR3 has 14 amino acids. The ends lost 5 bases at V and 2 bases at J; junction bases unmatched: 5. Germline CDR1 is SGHRS and CDR2 is YFSETQ. The receptor comes from a human donor in a cohort sampled during active COVID-19. The chain joins TRBV5-1 to TRBJ1-1; TRBD1 agrees at 8 bases. Material for sequencing was peripheral blood. The CDR3 protein is CASRPGQGNTEAFF. The CDR3, as DNA: TGCGCCAGCAGGCCCGGACAGGGCAACACTGAAGCTTTCTTT.